This TCR beta chain was sequenced during a study of T cell responses to AZD1222 COVID-19 vaccine. About the study: Samples with a second dose at about 4 or about 12 weeks were pooled together. Study observations and caveats: Regions left unmutated in variants are reportedly the target of nearly half of spike-specific TCRs. Spike-specific TCRs gained breadth and depth after people received two AZD1222 doses.

Repertoires were generated with immunoSEQ multiplex PCR, while TCRdb's copy carries only in-frame clones and drops some. This table holds some 69,000 clones, approximately 85% found once. Germline CDR1 SGDLS, CDR2 YYNGEE. The ends were cut back, 0 bases at V and 2 bases at J, with 11 bases in the middle. This CDR3 contains 15 residues. With respect to this clone: Its target is not known. At the DNA level, this CDR3 is encoded by other sequences in the same sample as well.

The receptor's source is an adult in good health. V gene TRBV9 combines with J gene TRBJ1-2; D perhaps matches TRBD1 (5 bases). Specimen: peripheral blood, collected on day 0 of AZD1222 vaccination. CDR3 sequence: CASSVVPGANYGYTF. The DNA of the CDR3 is TGTGCCAGCAGCGTAGTTCCCGGGGCCAACTATGGCTACACCTTC. The full variable domain, with the rest looked up from reference TRBV9 and TRBJ1-2, is DSGVTQTPKHLITATGQRVTLRCSPRSGDLSVYWYQQSLDQGLQFLIQYYNGEERAKGNILERFSAQQFPDLHSELNLSSLELGDSALYFCASSVVPGANYGYTFGSGTRLTVV.